What follows are 32 T cell receptor beta chains derived from one specimen sequenced in a study of human CD8 memory T cell subsets. Libraries targeted TCR beta using 5' RACE with UMIs. For each CDR3 protein, TCRdb gives one entry from its re-call of the 5' RACE reads, without DNA. This table lists some 7,000 distinct CDR3 sequences. Sequenced sample: CD8+ T cells from PBMCs. The receptors come from a human donor in good health.

This sequence joins TRBV7-9 and TRBJ2-7; the TCRdb call, TRBD1, lacks DNA for checking. The CDR3 sequence is 15 residues long. Germline CDR1 reads SEHNR; CDR2 reads FQNEAQ (reference sequence). CDR3 amino acids: CASSLSRQLTYEQYF.

The rearrangement uses TRBV28 and TRBJ2-7; there is no DNA to check the TCRdb D call of TRBD2. There are 14 residues in the CDR3. Looked up from germline, CDR1 is MDHEN and CDR2 is SYDVKM. Here the CDR3 reads CASSSASGVNEQYF.

The chain couples TRBV20-1 to TRBJ2-3; TCRdb's assignment of TRBD2 cannot be checked, as there is no DNA. The CDR3 contains 15 residues. Germline V CDR1 and CDR2: DFQATT, SNEGSKA (reference sequence). This CDR3 is CSATNSGEATDTQYF.

The chain links TRBV12-3 or TRBV12-4 to TRBJ2-1; the D call of TRBD2 rests on TCRdb alone, since no DNA is present to check it. CDR3 size: 13 residues. The CDR3 here is CASSSRDYNEQFF.

J is TRBJ2-4 and V is TRBV29-1; the D gene TCRdb calls, TRBD2, cannot be checked with no DNA. Germline lookup yields CDR1 SQVTM and CDR2 ANQGSEA. The CDR3 has 15 amino acids. This chain's CDR3 is CSATTVASGKNIQYF.

J is TRBJ2-1 and V is TRBV28; the TRBD1 assignment by TCRdb is unverifiable without DNA. The CDR3 length is 18 residues. Per germline, CDR1 MDHEN and CDR2 SYDVKM. The CDR3 loop is CASSSLGADPYSYNEQFF.

The chain combines TRBV7-9 with TRBJ2-7. The CDR3 is made up of 14 amino acids. Germline loops: CDR1 SEHNR, CDR2 FQNEAQ (reference sequence). This CDR3 is CASSDTTQTYEQYF.

The rearrangement uses TRBV20-1 and TRBJ2-2; the TRBD2 assignment by TCRdb is unverifiable without DNA. The CDR3 is 14 amino acids. The germline CDR1 and CDR2 sequences are DFQATT and SNEGSKA (reference sequence). CDR3 sequence reads: CSARDFLNTGELFF.

J is TRBJ2-1 and V is TRBV19; TCRdb picks TRBD1, but there is no DNA to check that call. In germline, CDR1 is LNHDA, CDR2 SQIVND (reference sequence). The CDR3 is made up of 15 amino acids. CDR3 residues: CASSRRDPTYNEQFF. Drawing the rest from reference TRBV19 and TRBJ2-1, the complete variable domain is DGGITQSPKYLFRKEGQNVTLSCEQNLNHDAMYWYRQDPGQGLRLIYYSQIVNDFQKGDIAEGYSVSREKKESFPLTVTSAQKNPTAFYLCASSRRDPTYNEQFFGPGTRLTVL.

The J gene is TRBJ2-5, the V gene TRBV2; TCRdb lists TRBD1, though no DNA is available to test this call. Germline CDR1 SNHLY, CDR2 FYNNEI. The CDR3 consists of 18 residues. The chain's CDR3 is CASSATWRSGTGEETQYF.

V gene TRBV12-3 or TRBV12-4 combines with J gene TRBJ1-3. The CDR3 has 12 amino acids. Here the CDR3 reads CASSYLANTIYF.

The CDR3 loop reads CASSQASGGTYEQYF. J is TRBJ2-7 and V is TRBV3-1; TCRdb's D call, TRBD2, is unchecked because there is no DNA. This CDR3 is built from 15 residues. The germline V gene encodes CDR1 LGHDT and CDR2 YNNKEL (reference sequence).

The V call is TRBV5-1, the J call TRBJ2-7. The germline CDR1 and CDR2 sequences are SGHRS and YFSETQ. The CDR3 spans 14 residues. CDR3: CASSLGLEINEQYF.

This sequence joins TRBV5-1 and TRBJ2-7. Germline CDR1 and CDR2: SGHRS and YFSETQ. This CDR3 is built from 14 residues. CDR3 loop: CASSPKREGYEQYF.

The rearrangement uses TRBV5-6 and TRBJ2-1; TCRdb picks TRBD1, but there is no DNA to check that call. This CDR3 has 14 residues. Germline V lookup: CDR1 SGHDT, CDR2 YYEEEE. The chain's CDR3 is CASSLPSGGFEQFF. The variable domain in full, with the rest retrieved from reference TRBV5-6 and TRBJ2-1, is DAGVTQSPTHLIKTRGQQVTLRCSPKSGHDTVSWYQQALGQGPQFIFQYYEEEERQRGNFPDRFSGHQFPNYSSELNVNALLLGDSALYLCASSLPSGGFEQFFGPGTRLTVL.

This chain links TRBV12-3 or TRBV12-4 with TRBJ2-3. This CDR3 region has 12 residues. The CDR3 reads CASSFQTDTQYF.

According to its frequency, this clonotype is medium-sized. The rearrangement links TRBV12-3 or TRBV12-4 to TRBJ1-3; the TCRdb call, TRBD1, lacks DNA for checking. The CDR3 is 14 amino acids. CDR3: CASSLGQGRNTIYF.

This clonotype is labeled medium-sized (0.01 to 0.1%) based on frequency. The V call is TRBV29-1, the J call TRBJ2-7. The CDR3 totals 13 residues. Germline V gives CDR1 SQVTM, CDR2 ANQGSEA. CDR3: CSVEDKSSYEQYF.

This clonotype is labeled medium-sized (0.01 to 0.1%) based on frequency. The rearrangement links TRBV4-1 to TRBJ2-7. The CDR3 spans 14 residues. The V gene's germline CDR1 is MGHRA and CDR2 YSYEKL. The CDR3 loop is CASSLGGDSYEQYF.

This chain joins TRBV6-1 and TRBJ2-1; TCRdb calls TRBD2, which cannot be checked without DNA. Germline values: CDR1 MNHNS, CDR2 SASEGT. The CDR3 has 15 residues. CDR3 amino acids: CASRSIAGSNNEQFF.

The rearrangement links TRBV7-9 to TRBJ2-3; TCRdb designates TRBD2, a call that cannot be tested without DNA. Germline-derived CDR1 and CDR2 are SEHNR and FQNEAQ (reference sequence). CDR3 size: 13 residues. CDR3 residues: CASKAGGVDTQYF.

The rearrangement links TRBV5-1 to TRBJ1-1; absent DNA, TCRdb's TRBD1 call cannot be checked. The CDR3 has 15 amino acids. CDR1 and CDR2 (germline): SGHRS, YFSETQ. CDR3: CASSPKPGLGTEAFF.

The gene calls are TRBV24-1 and TRBJ2-1; TCRdb picks TRBD2, but there is no DNA to check that call. The CDR3 has 13 amino acids. Germline V gene sequence: CDR1 KGHDR, CDR2 SFDVKD. The CDR3: CATSDPSGTEQFF.

The chain has TRBV20-1 and TRBJ2-1; TCRdb's D call, TRBD1, is unchecked because there is no DNA. The germline V gene encodes CDR1 DFQATT and CDR2 SNEGSKA (reference sequence). The CDR3 is 16 residues long. The CDR3: CSARVPQTGVHNEQFF.

This rearrangement joins TRBV5-1 to TRBJ2-1; TCRdb reports TRBD1, a call that lacks DNA to check it against. The CDR3 is 14 residues long. Germline V gene lookup returns CDR1 SGHRS and CDR2 YFSETQ. This chain's CDR3 is CASSQTGVYNEQFF. The full variable domain, its missing parts supplied by reference TRBV5-1 and TRBJ2-1, is KAGVTQTPRYLIKTRGQQVTLSCSPISGHRSVSWYQQTPGQGLQFLFEYFSETQRNKGNFPGRFSGRQFSNSRSEMNVSTLELGDSALYLCASSQTGVYNEQFFGPGTRLTVL.

The chain links TRBV12-3 or TRBV12-4 to TRBJ2-2; there is no DNA to check the TCRdb D call of TRBD1. CDR3 length equals 14 residues. Here the CDR3 reads CASSQTGVTGELFF.

The genes are TRBV6-5 and TRBJ1-1; TCRdb designates TRBD1, a call that cannot be tested without DNA. The CDR3 sequence is 13 residues long. Germline V gene lookup returns CDR1 MNHEY and CDR2 SVGAGI. CDR3: CASSYSSGAEAFF.

V usage is TRBV5-6 and J usage is TRBJ2-5; TCRdb names TRBD2, which stays unverified in the absence of DNA. The length of the CDR3 is 15 residues. Germline V gene lookup returns CDR1 SGHDT and CDR2 YYEEEE. The CDR3 sequence: CASSHRTAVQETQYF.

CDR3 sequence reads: CASSNLNSGTGIYEQYF. The V and J genes are TRBV27 and TRBJ2-7; without DNA, the TCRdb call of TRBD1 cannot be checked. The CDR3 spans 17 residues. Germline-derived CDR1 and CDR2 are MNHEY and SMNVEV (reference sequence).

J is TRBJ2-1 and V is TRBV5-5. From germline, CDR1 is SGHKS and CDR2 YYEKEE (reference sequence). This CDR3 comprises 15 residues. CDR3 residues: CASSRLLGAYNEQFF.

J is TRBJ2-7 and V is TRBV5-1. The CDR3 contains 15 residues. CDR1 and CDR2 from the germline V gene are SGHRS and YFSETQ. The CDR3 spells CASSPTSGVVNEQYF.

The gene calls are TRBV12-3 or TRBV12-4 and TRBJ2-7. The CDR3 contains 13 residues. The CDR3 here is CASSLGGQSEQYF.